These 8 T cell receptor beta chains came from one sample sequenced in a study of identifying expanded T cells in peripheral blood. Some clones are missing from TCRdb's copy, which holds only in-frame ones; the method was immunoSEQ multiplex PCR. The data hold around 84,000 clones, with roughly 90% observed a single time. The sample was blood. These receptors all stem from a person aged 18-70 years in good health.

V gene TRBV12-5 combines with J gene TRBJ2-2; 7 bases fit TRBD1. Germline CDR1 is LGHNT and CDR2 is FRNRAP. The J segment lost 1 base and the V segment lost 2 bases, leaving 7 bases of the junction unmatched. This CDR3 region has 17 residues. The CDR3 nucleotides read TGTGCTAGTGGTTTGTCGACAGGGCCGGAGAACACCGGGGAGCTGTTTTTT. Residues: CASGLSTGPENTGELFF.

The CDR3 loop is CASRDRTGEEKLFF. The CDR3 DNA reads TGTGCCAGCAGGGATCGGACAGGGGAGGAAAAACTGTTTTTT. The rearrangement links TRBV2 to TRBJ1-4; 9 bases are shared with TRBD1. CDR3 length equals 14 residues. The V gene's germline CDR1 is SNHLY and CDR2 FYNNEI. The trim removed 6 bases at V and 8 bases at J, leaving 7 bases unmatched. Filled out from reference TRBV2 and TRBJ1-4, the complete variable domain reads EPEVTQTPSHQVTQMGQEVILRCVPISNHLYFYWYRQILGQKVEFLVSFYNNEISEKSEIFDDQFSVERPDGSNFTLKIRSTKLEDSAMYFCASRDRTGEEKLFFGSGTQLSVL.

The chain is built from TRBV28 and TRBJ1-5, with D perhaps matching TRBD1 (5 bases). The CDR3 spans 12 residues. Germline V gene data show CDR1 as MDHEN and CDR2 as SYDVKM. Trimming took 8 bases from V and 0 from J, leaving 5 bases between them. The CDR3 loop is CASQGSNQPQHF. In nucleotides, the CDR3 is TGTGCCAGCCAGGGTAGCAATCAGCCCCAGCATTTT.

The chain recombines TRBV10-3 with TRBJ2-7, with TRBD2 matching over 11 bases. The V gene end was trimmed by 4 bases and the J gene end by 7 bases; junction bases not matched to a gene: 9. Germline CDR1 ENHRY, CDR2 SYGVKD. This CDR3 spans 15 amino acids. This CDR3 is CAISGTSGGLGEQYF. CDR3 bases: TGTGCCATCAGTGGAACTAGCGGGGGTTTGGGAGAGCAGTACTTC.

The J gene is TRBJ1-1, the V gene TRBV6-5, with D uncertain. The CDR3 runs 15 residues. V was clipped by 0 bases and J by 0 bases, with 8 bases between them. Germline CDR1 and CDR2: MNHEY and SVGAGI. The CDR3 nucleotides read TGTGCCAGCAGTTACTCGCAGTTCATGAACACTGAAGCTTTCTTT. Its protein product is CASSYSQFMNTEAFF.

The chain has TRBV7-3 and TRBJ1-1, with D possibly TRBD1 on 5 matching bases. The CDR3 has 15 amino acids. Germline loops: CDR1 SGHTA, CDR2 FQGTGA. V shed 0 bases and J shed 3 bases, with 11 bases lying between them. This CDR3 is CASSLTAGTYTEAFF. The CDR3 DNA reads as TGTGCCAGCAGCTTAACTGCGGGGACGTACACTGAAGCTTTCTTT.

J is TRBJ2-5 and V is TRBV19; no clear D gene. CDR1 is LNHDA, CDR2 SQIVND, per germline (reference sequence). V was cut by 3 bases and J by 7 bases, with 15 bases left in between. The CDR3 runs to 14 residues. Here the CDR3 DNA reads TGTGCCAGTAGTATCGTAGGCACCCCCGGGACCCAGTACTTC. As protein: CASSIVGTPGTQYF.

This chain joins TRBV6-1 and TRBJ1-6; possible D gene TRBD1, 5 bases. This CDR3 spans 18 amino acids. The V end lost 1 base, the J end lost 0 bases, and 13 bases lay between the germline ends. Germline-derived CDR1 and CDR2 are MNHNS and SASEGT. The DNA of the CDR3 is TGTGCCAGCAGTGAAGGTTTTAGGGGTAACTCCTATAATTCACCCCTCCACTTT. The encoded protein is CASSEGFRGNSYNSPLHF.